One sample yielded the 26 T cell receptor beta chains listed below, sequenced in a study of blood T cell repertoires in COVID-19. Assay: immunoSEQ multiplex PCR; the TCRdb copy retains only in-frame clones and omits some. The sample has about 120,000 clones, more than 75% seen once. The sample taken for sequencing was peripheral blood. All receptors come from a woman aged 45 to 65 with acute or convalescent COVID-19.

The chain uses TRBV6-5 and TRBJ1-1; D possibly corresponds to TRBD1 (6 bases). In germline, CDR1 is MNHEY, CDR2 SVGAGI. Trimming stripped 8 bases from V and 8 bases from J, with 21 bases between. The CDR3 consists of 14 residues. The CDR3 loop is CASQGYGLTGEAFF. The DNA for the CDR3 is TGTGCCAGCCAAGGATATGGATTGACAGGAGAAGCTTTCTTT.

This chain links TRBV7-9 with TRBJ2-7, with TRBD2 matching over 7 bases. Trimming removed 3 bases from V and 4 bases from J; junction bases left unmatched: 6. Germline V CDR1 and CDR2: SEHNR, FQNEAQ (reference sequence). The CDR3 is made up of 14 amino acids. In DNA, the CDR3 is TGTGCCAGCAGCTTGGGCGGGAGAAATTACGAGCAGTACTTC. Translated: CASSLGGRNYEQYF.

In its sample, this clone was seen once. The chain employs TRBV20-1 and TRBJ2-7; a possible D gene is TRBD1 (6 bases). Germline V gives CDR1 DFQATT, CDR2 SNEGSKA (reference sequence). The CDR3 runs to 12 residues. Trimming shortened V by 3 bases and J by 1 base, and 7 bases separated the two germline ends. CDR3: CSASTGSYEQYF. The CDR3 bases are TGCAGTGCTAGTACAGGGTCCTACGAGCAGTACTTC.

To note about this clone: This specimen includes other DNA sequences encoding the same CDR3. The chain combines TRBV3-1 (or the pseudogene TRBV3-2) with TRBJ1-5; TRBD1 matches at 8 bases. The CDR3 has 13 residues. The V gene's germline CDR1 is LGHDT and CDR2 YNNKEL (reference sequence). Unmatched junction bases numbered 0, after V lost 3 bases and J lost 5 bases. The CDR3 protein is CASSQDRDQPQHF. The CDR3, as DNA: TGTGCCAGCAGCCAGGACAGGGATCAGCCCCAGCATTTT.

The chain recombines TRBV27 with TRBJ2-1, with a tentative D call TRBD2 (5 bases). From germline, CDR1 is MNHEY and CDR2 SMNVEV (reference sequence). This CDR3 comprises 14 residues. Trimming removed 8 bases from V and 6 bases from J, with 17 bases in between. The CDR3 nucleotides are TGTGCCAGCTCCCCCCCGGGAAGGGTCAATGAGCAGTTCTTC. Translating it yields CASSPPGRVNEQFF.

The genes are TRBV9 and TRBJ1-1; 7 bases agree with TRBD1. There are 15 residues in the CDR3. CDR1 and CDR2 (germline): SGDLS, YYNGEE. Trimming took 3 bases from V and 5 from J; bases not matched to a gene: 10. CDR3 coding DNA: TGTGCCAGCAGCGGTACAGGGGACGGGAATACTGAAGCTTTCTTT. Translated, it gives CASSGTGDGNTEAFF.

The V gene is TRBV9, the J gene TRBJ2-7; TRBD2 might be the D (6 bases). The germline gives CDR1 SGDLS, CDR2 YYNGEE. V shed 0 bases and J shed 5 bases, with 12 bases lying between them. The CDR3 has 14 amino acids. The CDR3 here is CASSVGGDPNEQYF. DNA for the CDR3: TGTGCCAGCAGCGTAGGGGGGGACCCCAACGAGCAGTACTTC.

The rearrangement uses TRBV7-3 and TRBJ1-1, with D tentatively TRBD1 (5 bases). Germline V CDR1 and CDR2: SGHTA, FQGTGA. The CDR3 contains 15 residues. Trimming stripped 5 bases from V and 0 bases from J, with 13 bases between. The CDR3 nucleotides are TGTGCCAGCAGCCCAGGGTGGGAAATGAACACTGAAGCTTTCTTT. Translation gives CASSPGWEMNTEAFF.

The chain recombines TRBV30 with TRBJ2-7, with a possible D match to TRBD2 (5 bases). Germline CDR1 and CDR2: GTSNPN and SVGIG (reference sequence). The CDR3 extends over 13 amino acids. Trimming left V 3 bases short and J 1 base short, with 10 bases between. Written as DNA, the CDR3 is TGTGCCTGGAGCGGTCCGGGGTCCTACGAGCAGTACTTC. It specifies CAWSGPGSYEQYF. The entire variable domain, with the rest obtained from reference TRBV30 and TRBJ2-7, is as follows: SQTIHQWPATLVQPVGSPLSLECTVEGTSNPNLYWYRQAAGRGLQLLFYSVGIGQISSEVPQNLSASRPQDRQFILSSKKLLLSDSGFYLCAWSGPGSYEQYFGPGTRLTVT.

J is TRBJ2-5 and V is TRBV24-1, with D possibly being TRBD1 (6 bases). This CDR3 spans 19 amino acids. The V end was cut by 9 bases, the J end by 5 bases, with 33 bases between. Germline CDR1 and CDR2: KGHDR and SFDVKD. CDR3 protein: CATRTRKASPGHSSETQYF. DNA of the CDR3: TGTGCCACCCGGACCCGCAAAGCATCACCGGGACATTCATCGGAGACCCAGTACTTC.

The V gene is TRBV19, the J gene TRBJ2-2; TRBD2 might be the D (6 bases). The germline gives CDR1 LNHDA, CDR2 SQIVND (reference sequence). V gave up 1 base and J gave up 6 bases, with 12 bases separating them. CDR3 length equals 15 residues. The CDR3 region is CASSIAGTLPGELFF. For the CDR3, the DNA is TGTGCCAGTAGTATAGCGGGGACTCTCCCCGGGGAGCTGTTTTTT.

The genes are TRBV16 and TRBJ1-5, with TRBD1 matching 7 bases. Trimming at V came to 4 bases and at J to 4 bases, leaving 10 bases not matched to a gene. CDR1 is KGHSY and CDR2 is FQNENV in the germline V gene. The CDR3 length is 16 residues. The CDR3 DNA follows: TGTGCCAGCAGCCCCGCCAGGACAGGTGGAAATCAGCCCCAGCATTTT. Amino acid sequence: CASSPARTGGNQPQHF.

The rearrangement uses TRBV28 and TRBJ2-5; a possible D gene is TRBD1 (6 bases). Germline assignment: CDR1 MDHEN and CDR2 SYDVKM. V lost 1 base and J 3 bases, leaving 9 bases between the germline ends. The CDR3 is 14 amino acids. The CDR3 region is CASSLSAGEETQYF. In nucleotides, the CDR3 is TGTGCCAGCAGTTTATCGGCAGGGGAAGAGACCCAGTACTTC.

The rearrangement uses TRBV2 and TRBJ2-2; perhaps TRBD1 as D (6 bases). This CDR3 contains 14 residues. CDR1 is SNHLY and CDR2 is FYNNEI in the germline V gene. V lost 8 bases, J lost 2 bases, and 12 bases lay in between. The CDR3 DNA follows: TGTGCCAGCTCTGCCAGGGGTAACACCGGGGAGCTGTTTTTT. Translation gives CASSARGNTGELFF.

V usage is TRBV6-5 and J usage is TRBJ1-1; 7 nucleotides match TRBD1. Germline V gives CDR1 MNHEY, CDR2 SVGAGI. J was trimmed by 0 bases and V by 10 bases; bases with no gene match: 5. The CDR3 totals 13 residues. This CDR3 is CATRQGLNTEAFF. The CDR3, as DNA: TGTGCCACCCGACAGGGATTGAACACTGAAGCTTTCTTT.

The chain joins TRBV6-6 to TRBJ1-4, with TRBD1 matching over 10 bases. The CDR3 contains 16 residues. Germline CDR1 and CDR2: MNHNY and SVGAGI (reference sequence). V was pared by 0 bases and J by 5 bases, with 3 bases of the junction left unmatched. DNA for the CDR3: TGTGCCAGCAGTTACTCGGCGGGACAGGGGAATGAAAAACTGTTTTTT. Protein sequence: CASSYSAGQGNEKLFF.

Written as DNA, the CDR3 is TGCACCAGCAGCTACGATACAGGGGGCGCGCGCCACGAGCAGTACTTC. Its translation: CTSSYDTGGARHEQYF. The rearrangement joins TRBV1 to TRBJ2-7; whether TRBD1, the table's D call, matches the DNA was not checked. TRBV1 constitutes a pseudogene. The CDR3 is 16 residues long.

The chain links TRBV7-9 to TRBJ1-2, with D unclear. The CDR3 has 14 amino acids. V was cut by 5 bases and J by 4 bases, with 14 bases left in between. Looked up from germline, CDR1 is SEHNR and CDR2 is FQNEAQ (reference sequence). CDR3 in DNA: TGTGCCAGCAGCAAGCTGGAGGGCCCCTATGGCTACACCTTC. As protein: CASSKLEGPYGYTF.

This chain joins TRBV7-9 and TRBJ2-3; D unresolved. The germline gives CDR1 SEHNR, CDR2 FQNEAQ (reference sequence). The V end was cut by 5 bases, the J end by 4 bases, with 13 bases between. The CDR3 covers 14 residues. This CDR3 reads CASSPREQADTQYF. Here the CDR3 DNA reads TGTGCCAGCAGCCCCCGCGAGCAGGCAGATACGCAGTATTTT. Full variable domain (outside the CDR3, taken from reference TRBV7-9 and TRBJ2-3): DTGVSQNPRHKITKRGQNVTFRCDPISEHNRLYWYRQTLGQGPEFLTYFQNEAQLEKSRLLSDRFSAERPKGSFSTLEIQRTEQGDSAMYLCASSPREQADTQYFGPGTRLTVL.

This rearrangement joins TRBV23-1 to TRBJ2-1; weak D call: TRBD2 (6 bases). TRBV23-1 is sorted into the ORF group, with uncertain function. The CDR3 contains 14 residues. Trimming removed 2 bases at V and 3 bases at J, with 8 bases between. CDR3: CASSQAGNYNEQFF. The DNA for the CDR3 is TGCGCCAGCAGTCAAGCGGGAAACTACAATGAGCAGTTCTTC.

This chain uses TRBV24-1 with TRBJ1-5; the D gene is possibly TRBD1 (5 bases). Trimming removed 10 bases from V and 0 bases from J, with 15 bases in between. Germline CDR1 is KGHDR and CDR2 is SFDVKD. This CDR3 is 15 amino acids long. DNA for the CDR3: TGTGCCACTAGGAGCCAGGGTAATAGCAATCAGCCCCAGCATTTT. Translation gives CATRSQGNSNQPQHF.

The rearrangement uses TRBV10-3 and TRBJ2-1, with 11 bases lining up with TRBD2. There are 12 residues in the CDR3. Germline lookup yields CDR1 ENHRY and CDR2 SYGVKD. J gave up 12 bases and V 6 bases, and 4 bases lay outside the gene matches. The CDR3 here is CAISGTSGPQFF. The CDR3 DNA follows: TGTGCCATCAGCGGGACTAGCGGACCGCAGTTCTTC.

The chain has TRBV5-4 and TRBJ1-1; D unresolved. This CDR3 comprises 15 residues. The V and J ends lost 1 base and 8 bases respectively, with 18 bases between them. Germline V gene data show CDR1 as SGHNT and CDR2 as YYREEE (reference sequence). CDR3 nucleotide sequence: TGTGCCAGCAGCTTGCCCCCGGGCCTTGAGGGCGAAGCTTTCTTT. This codes for CASSLPPGLEGEAFF.

The V call is TRBV6-2 or TRBV6-3, the J call TRBJ1-1; 7 bases map to TRBD1. V lost 5 bases and J lost 0; bases outside the gene matches: 9. In germline, CDR1 is MNHEY, CDR2 SVGEGT. This CDR3 contains 16 residues. CDR3 residues: CASSPRPGTVNTEAFF. CDR3 sequence (DNA): TGTGCCAGCAGTCCCAGGCCCGGGACAGTGAACACTGAAGCTTTCTTT.

This chain joins TRBV28 and TRBJ2-7; 7 bases map to TRBD1. Germline trimming cut 4 bases from V and 8 bases from J; bases unmatched to any gene: 14. This CDR3 is built from 15 residues. The germline V gene has CDR1 MDHEN and CDR2 SYDVKM. CDR3 bases: TGTGCCAGCAGTTACCCCGAGGGACAGAGTCCGAAGCAGTACTTC. It encodes CASSYPEGQSPKQYF.

The rearrangement uses TRBV11-2 and TRBJ1-3, with 7 bases aligning to TRBD1. Germline values: CDR1 SGHAT, CDR2 FQNNGV. This CDR3 is built from 15 residues. Trimming took 5 bases from V and 2 from J; bases not matched to a gene: 6. The CDR3 region is CASSPTGATGNTIYF. The CDR3, as DNA: TGTGCCAGCAGCCCCACAGGGGCCACTGGAAACACCATATATTTT.